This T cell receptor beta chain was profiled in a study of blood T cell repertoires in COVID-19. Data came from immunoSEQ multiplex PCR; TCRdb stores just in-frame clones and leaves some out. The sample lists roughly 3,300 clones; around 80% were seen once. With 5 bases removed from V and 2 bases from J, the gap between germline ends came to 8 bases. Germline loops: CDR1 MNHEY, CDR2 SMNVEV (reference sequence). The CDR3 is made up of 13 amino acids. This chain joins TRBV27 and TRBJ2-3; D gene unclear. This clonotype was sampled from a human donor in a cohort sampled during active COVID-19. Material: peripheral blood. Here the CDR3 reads CASSEPPTDTQYF. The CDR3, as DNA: TGTGCCAGCAGTGAGCCCCCCACAGATACGCAGTATTTT.